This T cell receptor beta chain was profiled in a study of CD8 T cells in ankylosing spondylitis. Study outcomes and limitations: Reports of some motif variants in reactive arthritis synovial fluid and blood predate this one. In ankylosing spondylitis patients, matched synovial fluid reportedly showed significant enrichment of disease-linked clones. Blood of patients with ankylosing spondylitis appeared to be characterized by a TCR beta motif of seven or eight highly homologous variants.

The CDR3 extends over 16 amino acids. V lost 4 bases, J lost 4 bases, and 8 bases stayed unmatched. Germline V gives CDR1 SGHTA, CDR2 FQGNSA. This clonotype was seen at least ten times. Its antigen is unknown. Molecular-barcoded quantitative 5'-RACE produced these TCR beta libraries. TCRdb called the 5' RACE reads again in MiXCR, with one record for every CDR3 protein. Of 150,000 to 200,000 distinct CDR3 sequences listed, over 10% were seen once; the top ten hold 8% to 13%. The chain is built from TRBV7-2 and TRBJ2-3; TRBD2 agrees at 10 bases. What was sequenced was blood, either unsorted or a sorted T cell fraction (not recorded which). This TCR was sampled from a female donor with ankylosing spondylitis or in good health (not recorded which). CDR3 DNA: TGTGCCAGCAGCTCAAAAGCGGGAGGGCCGGCAGATACGCAGTATTTT. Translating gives CASSSKAGGPADTQYF.